What follows are 13 T cell receptor beta chains derived from one specimen sequenced in a study of T cell responses to AZD1222 COVID-19 vaccine. This table comes from immunoSEQ multiplex PCR, and its TCRdb copy is limited to in-frame clones, with some not included. The data contain roughly 110,000 clones, around nine tenths of them singletons. The material sequenced was peripheral blood, taken 28 days after the second AZD1222 dose. Source of these receptors: an adult who received the AZD1222 COVID-19 vaccine.

This clone has only one observation. The genes are TRBV7-2 and TRBJ2-2, with D unresolved. Germline-derived CDR1 and CDR2 are SGHTA and FQGNSA. The CDR3 runs to 13 residues. Between the trimmed V and J ends, which lost 3 bases and 1 base, there was a span of 3 bases. CDR3 loop: CASSLRNTGELFF. The DNA of the CDR3 is TGTGCCAGCAGCTTGAGGAACACCGGGGAGCTGTTTTTT.

The chain joins TRBV4-1 to TRBJ2-3, with D maybe TRBD1 (5 bases). V lost 0 bases, J lost 0 bases, and 7 bases lay in between. CDR3 length: 15 amino acids. The germline gives CDR1 MGHRA, CDR2 YSYEKL. The CDR3 here is CASSQDRESTDTQYF. The CDR3 DNA follows: TGCGCCAGCAGCCAAGACAGGGAAAGCACAGATACGCAGTATTTT.

The chain is built from TRBV6-5 and TRBJ1-1; the D is unclear. The CDR3 length is 13 residues. Germline CDR1 and CDR2: MNHEY and SVGAGI. Between the trimmed V and J ends, which lost 4 bases and 4 bases, there was a span of 10 bases. The CDR3, as DNA: TGTGCCAGCAGTTCCCCCTGGGGCACTGAAGCTTTCTTT. Amino acids: CASSSPWGTEAFF.

The chain employs TRBV6-5 and TRBJ1-1, with unresolved D. The germline gives CDR1 MNHEY, CDR2 SVGAGI. The CDR3 has 12 residues. V lost 9 bases to trimming and J lost 0 bases, with 8 bases between them. The CDR3 bases are TGTGCCAGTCGGATGATGAACACTGAAGCTTTCTTT. Its protein is CASRMMNTEAFF.

The count of this clone is one. The junction does not match germline at one end; this may be a read error. The J gene is TRBJ1-5, the V gene TRBV28, with D unclear. Germline values: CDR1 MDHEN, CDR2 SYDVKM. CDR3 length: 15 amino acids. CDR3 in amino acids: CASTLRVFSNQPQHF. For the CDR3, the DNA is TGTGCCAGCACTTTAAGGGTTTTCAGCAATCAGCCCCAGCATTTT. Supplemented by reference TRBV28 and TRBJ1-5, the full variable domain reads DVKVTQSSRYLVKRTGEKVFLECVQDMDHENMFWYRQDPGLGLRLIYFSYDVKMKEKGDIPEGYSVSREKKERFSLILESASTNQTSMYLCASTLRVFSNQPQHFGDGTRLSIL.

The J gene is TRBJ1-2, the V gene TRBV11-2, with D tentatively TRBD1 (5 bases). This CDR3 contains 14 residues. CDR1 SGHAT and CDR2 FQNNGV come from the germline V gene. The V gene lost 2 bases and the J gene lost 0 bases, with 7 bases spanning the gap. This CDR3 reads CASSLQGSNYGYTF. In DNA form, the CDR3 reads TGTGCCAGCAGCTTACAGGGTTCTAACTATGGCTACACCTTC.

The V and J genes are TRBV3-1 (or the pseudogene TRBV3-2) and TRBJ2-1; D not certain. The V gene's germline CDR1 is LGHDT and CDR2 YNNKEL (reference sequence). The CDR3 totals 13 residues. V was trimmed by 1 base and J by 10 bases, leaving 11 bases between them. CDR3 DNA: TGTGCCAGCAGCCAAGGTCAATCAGCGGAGCAGTTCTTC. Its protein is CASSQGQSAEQFF.

The chain links TRBV12-5 to TRBJ2-3; 7 bases are shared with TRBD2. With 2 bases clipped from V and 4 bases from J, the junction kept 0 bases outside the gene matches. This CDR3 spans 13 amino acids. CDR1 is LGHNT, CDR2 FRNRAP, per germline. The DNA for the CDR3 is TGTGCTAGTGGTTTGAGCGGGGCAGATACGCAGTATTTT. This codes for CASGLSGADTQYF.

The chain carries TRBV7-2 and TRBJ2-1; 8 bases fit TRBD2. The CDR3 consists of 16 residues. V was pared by 5 bases and J by 2 bases, with 8 bases of the junction left unmatched. Germline CDR1 reads SGHTA; CDR2 reads FQGNSA. This CDR3 is CASSPSGSGAYNEQFF. The DNA for the CDR3 is TGTGCCAGCAGCCCCTCGGGTAGCGGGGCCTACAATGAGCAGTTCTTC.

The chain is built from TRBV4-3 and TRBJ2-7; D might be TRBD2 (5 bases). Germline V gene data show CDR1 as LGHNA and CDR2 as YSLEER. The CDR3 is 13 residues long. V was cut by 0 bases and J by 7 bases, with 10 bases left in between. CDR3 sequence: CASSQERRGEQYF. Written as DNA, the CDR3 is TGCGCCAGCAGCCAAGAAAGGCGCGGGGAGCAGTACTTC.

V and J are TRBV30 and TRBJ1-1, with D uncertain. This CDR3 spans 13 amino acids. Germline-derived CDR1 and CDR2 are GTSNPN and SVGIG (reference sequence). Trimming pared 2 bases from V and 1 base from J, leaving 8 bases between. The CDR3 spells CAWSKGENTEAFF. Here the CDR3 DNA reads TGTGCCTGGAGTAAAGGCGAGAACACTGAAGCTTTCTTT.

The rearrangement uses TRBV2 and TRBJ1-1; TRBD1 matches 10 bases. The length of the CDR3 is 12 residues. Germline CDR1 and CDR2: SNHLY and FYNNEI. V lost 5 bases, J lost 7 bases, and 1 base stayed unmatched. Here the CDR3 DNA reads TGTGCCAGCAGTTGGACAGGGGGTGAAGCTTTCTTT. It translates to CASSWTGGEAFF.

The table lists this clone with a count of one. The chain links TRBV7-9 to TRBJ1-1, with D possibly being TRBD1 (5 bases). CDR1 is SEHNR and CDR2 is FQNEAQ in the germline V gene (reference sequence). The CDR3 consists of 12 residues. Deletions cut 5 bases from V and 5 bases from J, with 9 bases between. For the CDR3, the DNA is TGTGCCAGCAGCCCAAAGGGGACTGAAGCTTTCTTT. This encodes CASSPKGTEAFF.